Below are 29 T cell receptor beta chains sequenced from a single sample in a study of blood T cell repertoires in COVID-19. The table came from immunoSEQ multiplex PCR; TCRdb's copy has only in-frame clones and leaves some out. This sample has some 250,000 clones, with 75% to 90% found just once. Sequencing was carried out using peripheral blood. The receptors come from a man between 60 and 70 years old who had recovered from COVID-19.

The CDR3 loop is CASSQDLVYEQFF. The CDR3 DNA reads as TGTGCCAGCAGCCAAGATCTAGTCTACGAGCAGTTCTTC. The chain carries TRBV14 and TRBJ2-1, with D unresolved. This CDR3 region has 13 residues. The V and J ends lost 0 bases and 10 bases respectively, with 10 bases between them. From germline, CDR1 is SGHDN and CDR2 FVKESK.

The chain joins TRBV11-2 to TRBJ1-2; 7 nucleotides agree with TRBD1. Trimming cost V 7 bases and J 7 bases; bases outside gene matches: 9. CDR1 and CDR2 from the germline V gene are SGHAT and FQNNGV. The CDR3 is 13 amino acids. Here the CDR3 reads CASTLVTGAGYTF. CDR3 DNA: TGTGCCAGCACGCTCGTCACAGGGGCTGGCTACACCTTC.

J is TRBJ2-1 and V is TRBV13; 15 bases map to TRBD2. The CDR3 has 18 residues. CDR1 and CDR2 from the germline V gene are PRHDT and FYEKMQ (reference sequence). The J segment lost 4 bases and the V segment lost 5 bases, leaving 9 bases of the junction unmatched. The CDR3 region is CASSPAGTSGGYYNEQFF. The CDR3 region has the DNA TGTGCCAGCAGCCCAGCCGGGACTAGCGGGGGGTATTACAATGAGCAGTTCTTC.

The chain carries TRBV19 and TRBJ2-1; the match to TRBD1 covers 8 bases. V shed 1 base, J shed 9 bases, and the junction held 5 bases outside the gene matches. This CDR3 spans 14 amino acids. Germline V gene sequence: CDR1 LNHDA, CDR2 SQIVND (reference sequence). CDR3 region: CASSIGTGKSEQFF. The DNA of the CDR3 is TGTGCCAGTAGTATAGGGACAGGGAAAAGTGAGCAGTTCTTC.

The chain uses TRBV18 and TRBJ2-2; TRBD1 might be the D (6 bases). Germline V gene lookup returns CDR1 KGHSH and CDR2 LQKENI. The CDR3 runs to 15 residues. Trimming pared 4 bases from V and 6 bases from J, leaving 15 bases between. The CDR3 loop is CASSQQRTDPGELFF. As DNA, the CDR3 is TGTGCCAGCTCACAGCAACGGACAGACCCCGGGGAGCTGTTTTTT.

V usage is TRBV28 and J usage is TRBJ1-6; a possible D gene is TRBD1 (5 bases). The CDR3 has 13 residues. Germline V CDR1 and CDR2: MDHEN, SYDVKM. V dropped 7 bases and J dropped 10 bases, with 14 bases sitting between them. The DNA of the CDR3 is TGTGCCAGCACGCGGGGCTCTGGATCACCCCTCCACTTT. Translation gives CASTRGSGSPLHF. Using reference TRBV28 and TRBJ1-6 for the parts outside the CDR3, the full variable domain is DVKVTQSSRYLVKRTGEKVFLECVQDMDHENMFWYRQDPGLGLRLIYFSYDVKMKEKGDIPEGYSVSREKKERFSLILESASTNQTSMYLCASTRGSGSPLHFGNGTRLTVT.

This chain links TRBV12-5 with TRBJ2-3, with D possibly TRBD1 on 5 matching bases. Trimming stripped 1 base from V and 14 bases from J, with 13 bases between. Looked up from germline, CDR1 is LGHNT and CDR2 is FRNRAP. This CDR3 is built from 12 residues. The CDR3 nucleotides are TGTGCTAGTGGTTTGGATACAGGTATCGGGTATTTT. It encodes CASGLDTGIGYF.

The chain uses TRBV21-1 and TRBJ1-1. TRBV21-1 is tagged as a pseudogene. The CDR3 runs to 12 residues. In nucleotides, the CDR3 is TGTGCCCTCGGCCGGGGAGGCACTGAAGCTTTCTTT. Protein: CALGRGGTEAFF.

V gene TRBV5-1 combines with J gene TRBJ2-3; 13 bases line up with TRBD2. CDR3 length: 17 residues. The V and J ends lost 0 bases and 2 bases, in that order; junction bases with no gene match: 3. Germline values: CDR1 SGHRS, CDR2 YFSETQ. The CDR3 spells CASSLATSGGATDTQYF. Here the CDR3 DNA reads TGCGCCAGCAGCTTGGCCACTAGCGGGGGGGCCACAGATACGCAGTATTTT.

The V call is TRBV4-2, the J call TRBJ2-1; TRBD1 agrees at 9 bases. The CDR3 length is 15 residues. V was clipped by 3 bases and J by 5 bases; unmatched bases: 5. Germline V gene sequence: CDR1 LGHNA, CDR2 YNFKEQ. This chain's CDR3 is CASSQPGQGDNEQFF. As DNA, the CDR3 is TGTGCCAGCAGCCAGCCGGGACAGGGTGACAATGAGCAGTTCTTC.

The CDR3 bases are TGTGCCAGCAGCCCTAGCGGGGGCAGGGACAATGAGCAGTTCTTC. It codes for CASSPSGGRDNEQFF. The J gene is TRBJ2-1, the V gene TRBV4-2; TRBD2 matches at 10 bases. The CDR3 consists of 15 residues. Germline V lookup: CDR1 LGHNA, CDR2 YNFKEQ. The ends lost 4 bases at V and 5 bases at J; junction bases unmatched: 5.

The chain uses TRBV24-1 and TRBJ1-5; TRBD1 matches 10 bases. The J segment lost 11 bases and the V segment lost 3 bases, leaving 12 bases of the junction unmatched. This CDR3 is built from 16 residues. The germline V gene has CDR1 KGHDR and CDR2 SFDVKD. This CDR3 is CATSDPPGTGDLTQHF. As DNA, the CDR3 is TGTGCCACCAGTGATCCCCCCGGGACAGGGGACCTCACCCAGCATTTT.

The chain combines TRBV5-6 with TRBJ1-2, with no clear D. CDR1 is SGHDT, CDR2 YYEEEE, per germline. Trimming removed 2 bases at V and 8 bases at J, with 13 bases between. The CDR3 is 13 amino acids. The CDR3 sequence: CASSFGIRGGYTF. CDR3 sequence (DNA): TGTGCCAGCAGCTTCGGCATCCGCGGGGGCTACACCTTC.

The rearrangement uses TRBV18 and TRBJ2-4, with TRBD1 identical over 7 bases. The CDR3 length is 17 residues. Unmatched junction bases numbered 11, after V lost 0 bases and J lost 6 bases. In germline, CDR1 is KGHSH, CDR2 LQKENI. CDR3 sequence: CASSPPTQGQLLNIQYF. The CDR3 nucleotides are TGTGCCAGCTCACCACCAACTCAGGGACAGCTCCTAAACATTCAGTACTTC.

The sample holds one count of this clone. The rearrangement links TRBV6-5 to TRBJ1-5; D gene ambiguous. V shed 2 bases and J shed 3 bases, with 11 bases lying between them. The length of the CDR3 is 15 residues. From germline, CDR1 is MNHEY and CDR2 SVGAGI. Here the CDR3 reads CASSYKYSLNQPQHF. The DNA of the CDR3 is TGTGCCAGCAGTTACAAATACAGTCTCAATCAGCCCCAGCATTTT.

The V gene is TRBV5-1, the J gene TRBJ2-2; 10 bases are shared with TRBD1. CDR1 and CDR2 (germline): SGHRS, YFSETQ. This CDR3 has 15 amino acids. Trimming took 5 bases from V and 5 from J; bases not matched to a gene: 6. CDR3 region: CASRTGTGETGELFF. In nucleotides, the CDR3 is TGCGCCAGCAGAACCGGGACAGGGGAGACCGGGGAGCTGTTTTTT.

This chain joins TRBV5-4 and TRBJ1-4, with 11 nucleotides matching TRBD1. This CDR3 region has 16 residues. Germline V gives CDR1 SGHNT, CDR2 YYREEE (reference sequence). V lost 5 bases to trimming and J lost 6 bases; unmatched junction nucleotides: 9. The CDR3 nucleotides are TGTGCCAGCAGGCGGACAGGGGGCGCGAGCGATGAAAAACTGTTTTTT. Residues: CASRRTGGASDEKLFF.

To note about this clone: Other DNA sequences in this specimen translate into the identical CDR3. V and J are TRBV18 and TRBJ1-2, with 9 bases matching TRBD1. The junction had 8 bases not matched to a gene; V was cut back by 3 bases and J by 6 bases. Germline V gives CDR1 KGHSH, CDR2 LQKENI. The CDR3 extends over 15 amino acids. The CDR3 region is CASSPPGQGEHGYTF. The CDR3 nucleotides read TGTGCCAGCTCACCTCCGGGACAGGGTGAGCATGGCTACACCTTC.

The chain is built from TRBV25-1 and TRBJ1-5; D is uncertain. The V end lost 4 bases, the J end lost 1 base, and 5 bases lay between the germline ends. The CDR3 is made up of 13 amino acids. Germline CDR1 is MGHDK and CDR2 is SYGVNS. Here the CDR3 DNA reads TGTGCCAGCAGTGGACTGAGCAATCAGCCCCAGCATTTT. Amino acid sequence: CASSGLSNQPQHF.

CDR3 sequence (DNA): TGTGCCAGTAGTTTTCAGGGGACTGGAAACACCATATATTTT. It encodes CASSFQGTGNTIYF. The V and J genes are TRBV19 and TRBJ1-3; weak D call: TRBD1 (6 bases). The CDR3 has 14 amino acids. Germline values: CDR1 LNHDA, CDR2 SQIVND (reference sequence). V was cut by 5 bases and J by 2 bases, with 10 bases left in between.

The rearrangement links TRBV4-1 to TRBJ2-7; 8 positions match TRBD1. V was pared by 1 base and J by 6 bases, with 5 bases of the junction left unmatched. This CDR3 comprises 14 residues. CDR1 is MGHRA and CDR2 is YSYEKL in the germline V gene. CDR3 sequence: CASSQVTGDVEQYF. For the CDR3, the DNA is TGCGCCAGCAGCCAAGTGACAGGGGACGTCGAGCAGTACTTC.

The chain uses TRBV5-1 and TRBJ2-7, with 10 bases matching TRBD2. Germline CDR1 is SGHRS and CDR2 is YFSETQ. The CDR3 covers 15 residues. The J segment lost 3 bases and the V segment lost 0 bases, leaving 3 bases of the junction unmatched. CDR3 residues: CASSLASGGNYEQYV. In nucleotides, the CDR3 is TGCGCCAGCAGCTTGGCTAGCGGGGGAAACTACGAGCAGTACGTC.

The chain recombines TRBV25-1 with TRBJ2-1; 9 bases are shared with TRBD1. The germline V gene encodes CDR1 MGHDK and CDR2 SYGVNS. The CDR3 runs 15 residues. Trimming at V came to 3 bases and at J to 3 bases, leaving 3 bases not matched to a gene. The CDR3 DNA is TGTGCCAGCAGTGACCCGGGACAGGGCTACAATGAGCAGTTCTTC. It specifies CASSDPGQGYNEQFF. Using reference TRBV25-1 and TRBJ2-1 for the parts outside the CDR3, the full variable domain is EADIYQTPRYLVIGTGKKITLECSQTMGHDKMYWYQQDPGMELHLIHYSYGVNSTEKGDLSSESTVSRIRTEHFPLTLESARPSHTSQYLCASSDPGQGYNEQFFGPGTRLTVL.

The CDR3 DNA sequence: TGTGCCAGCTCACCGTTCGCGGTATTGAACACTGAAGCTTTCTTT. This translates into CASSPFAVLNTEAFF. The chain is built from TRBV18 and TRBJ1-1; D is ambiguous. From germline, CDR1 is KGHSH and CDR2 LQKENI. V lost 3 bases to trimming and J lost 0 bases, with 11 bases between them. The CDR3 runs to 15 residues.

The chain joins TRBV6-5 to TRBJ2-7, with no clear D. Looked up from germline, CDR1 is MNHEY and CDR2 is SVGAGI. Trimming stripped 6 bases from V and 0 bases from J, with 9 bases between. CDR3 length equals 13 residues. The CDR3 DNA reads as TGTGCCAGCAGACTTACGAGCTCCTACGAGCAGTACGTC. Its translation: CASRLTSSYEQYV.

The chain links TRBV9 to TRBJ1-2; TRBD1 might be the D (6 bases). Trimming took 0 bases from V and 2 from J, leaving 8 bases between them. Per germline, CDR1 SGDLS and CDR2 YYNGEE. The CDR3 contains 14 residues. The CDR3 sequence is CASSVGQANYGYTF. The CDR3 nucleotides are TGTGCCAGCAGCGTAGGACAGGCGAACTATGGCTACACCTTC.

V is TRBV18 and J is TRBJ1-2, with a weak D call TRBD1 (5 bases). Germline values: CDR1 KGHSH, CDR2 LQKENI. CDR3 length equals 15 residues. The germline V and J ends were trimmed by 3 bases and 4 bases, with 15 bases remaining between them. The CDR3, as DNA: TGTGCCAGCTCACCTCCCGGCAGGGTCGGCTATGGCTACACCTTC. This gives the protein CASSPPGRVGYGYTF.

This chain joins TRBV19 and TRBJ1-1; D is unresolved. In germline, CDR1 is LNHDA, CDR2 SQIVND (reference sequence). This CDR3 is built from 15 residues. V was clipped by 3 bases and J by 1 base, with 12 bases between them. For the CDR3, the DNA is TGTGCCAGTAGTATCGAGGGCAGAGGGAACACTGAAGCTTTCTTT. Encoded protein: CASSIEGRGNTEAFF.

V gene TRBV12-3 or TRBV12-4 combines with J gene TRBJ2-7; D not resolved. V lost 3 bases and J lost 3, with 6 bases in between. The CDR3 has 12 residues. CDR3 in DNA: TGTGCCAGCAGTTTTTCCGTCTACGAGCAGTACTTC. Protein product: CASSFSVYEQYF.